This T cell receptor (beta chain) stems from a study of OX40 agonist ivuxolimab in advanced cancers. Background on the study: A mean age of roughly 62 years, range roughly 23 to 79, was recorded, and approximately 85% were male. Whole-study findings and limits: Clonal expansion by week 6 occurred in CD4+ and CD8+ blood T cells (at 0.1 to 3.0 mg/kg).

This clone has more than one count but fewer than ten. Its antigen is undetermined. On cycle 4 day 1 and cycle 7 day 1, as well as at baseline, blood was sampled. The table came from immunoSEQ multiplex PCR; TCRdb's copy has only in-frame clones and leaves some out. The repertoire includes approximately 79,000 clones, over 80% of them detected once, and less than 0.7% sits in the top ten. V was pared by 2 bases and J by 1 base, with 8 bases between. The CDR3 sequence is 14 residues long. The germline CDR1 and CDR2 sequences are KGHSH and LQKENI. The clonotype was recovered from an adult with an advanced solid tumor such as melanoma, head and neck, liver or kidney cancer. The chain employs TRBV18 and TRBJ1-1; D gene unclear. The source material was CD4+ or CD8+ T cells sorted from blood, sampled in a trial of the OX40 agonist ivuxolimab. The CDR3 DNA reads as TGTGCCAGCTCACCAAGCCTCGGGAACACTGAAGCTTTCTTT. It specifies CASSPSLGNTEAFF.